This T cell receptor beta chain was identified in a study of control samples from healthy donors and cancer patients. The CDR3 totals 16 residues. Trimming cost V 5 bases and J 1 base; bases outside gene matches: 5. The V gene's germline CDR1 is MNHEY and CDR2 SVGEGT. TCRdb's copy holds only in-frame clones and misses some; the assay was immunoSEQ multiplex PCR. The data contain under 200,000 clones, around 95% of them singletons. The TCR sequence derives from a woman aged 55-69 years in good health. The V and J genes are TRBV6-2 or TRBV6-3 and TRBJ2-5; 12 nucleotides match TRBD2. Source material: blood. The CDR3 nucleotides are TGTGCCAGCAGTAAACTAGCGGGGGGTTCCCAAGAGACCCAGTACTTC. This codes for CASSKLAGGSQETQYF.